This passage covers 16 T cell receptor beta chains from one sample sequenced in a study of response to subunit inactivated influenza vaccine. TCRdb re-called the RT-PCR reads with MiXCR, one entry per CDR3 protein. Here the sample spans some 480,000 distinct CDR3 sequences, approximately 10% being singletons. The sequencing here drew on PBMCs from blood, taken roughly 45 days after vaccination. All receptors come from a man aged 50-59 years who received an inactivated influenza vaccine.

The table lists this clonotype with many counts. The V call is TRBV12-3 or TRBV12-4, the J call TRBJ2-2; D may match TRBD1 or TRBD2 (6 bases each). The CDR3 is 15 amino acids. V was pared by 7 bases and J by 5 bases, with 17 bases between. The CDR3 DNA is TGTGCCAGCACCTTTAGGGGGGCCGAGACCGGGGAGCTGTTTTTT. This translates into CASTFRGAETGELFF.

This chain uses TRBV6-2 or TRBV6-3 with TRBJ2-7; D is ambiguous. V was cut by 3 bases and J by 2 bases, with 8 bases left in between. Per the germline V gene, CDR1 is MNHEY and CDR2 is SVGEGT. This CDR3 is 13 amino acids long. The CDR3 bases are TGTGCCAGCAGTTATAGCCAGCCCTACGAGCAGTACTTC. Its protein product is CASSYSQPYEQYF.

This clonotype showed up just a few times. V and J are TRBV5-1 and TRBJ1-6; possible D gene TRBD1, 5 bases. Per the germline V gene, CDR1 is SGHRS and CDR2 is YFSETQ. CDR3 length: 15 amino acids. V was shortened by 1 base and J by 6 bases, with 11 bases between the two germline ends. DNA of the CDR3: TGCGCCAGCAGCTTGTCGGGACCGAGTAATTCACCCCTCCACTTT. Residues: CASSLSGPSNSPLHF.

This clonotype was found a few times. The V call is TRBV5-1, the J call TRBJ1-2; D gene uncertain. Germline-derived CDR1 and CDR2 are SGHRS and YFSETQ. V was trimmed by 1 base and J by 2 bases, leaving 9 bases between them. The CDR3 contains 14 residues. CDR3 sequence reads: CASSLFYSNYGYTF. The CDR3 DNA sequence: TGCGCCAGCAGCTTGTTTTACAGCAACTATGGCTACACCTTC.

This chain links TRBV9 with TRBJ2-3; 8 bases line up with TRBD2. V trimming: 0 bases; J trimming: 0 bases; junction bases outside the gene matches: 3. The CDR3 is 16 amino acids. CDR1 and CDR2 (germline): SGDLS, YYNGEE. The CDR3 sequence is CASSVGGGLSTDTQYF. CDR3 DNA: TGTGCCAGCAGCGTAGGCGGGGGGCTGAGCACAGATACGCAGTATTTT.

This clonotype was seen only a few times. The J gene is TRBJ2-5, the V gene TRBV15; no reliable D call. With 5 bases removed from V and 4 bases from J, the gap between germline ends came to 14 bases. Germline V CDR1 and CDR2: LNHNV, YYDKDF (reference sequence). This CDR3 has 14 amino acids. The CDR3 loop reads CATSARVGGETQYF. The CDR3 DNA is TGTGCCACCAGCGCTCGTGTTGGTGGAGAGACCCAGTACTTC.

This chain connects TRBV4-2 to TRBJ1-5, with 8 bases lining up with TRBD1. The CDR3 spans 16 residues. Germline assignment: CDR1 LGHNA and CDR2 YNFKEQ. J lost 1 base, V lost 3 bases, and 5 bases had no gene match. The CDR3, as DNA: TGTGCCAGCAGCCAGGGGACAGGTCGAAGCAATCAGCCCCAGCATTTT. It specifies CASSQGTGRSNQPQHF.

The CDR3: CASARERTSGSTMYF. The CDR3 nucleotides read TGTGCCAGCGCCCGGGAGAGGACTAGCGGCTCTACGATGTATTTT. The chain couples TRBV6-1 to TRBJ2-3; 10 bases align to TRBD2. The CDR3 is 15 residues long. V shed 8 bases, J shed 14 bases, and the junction held 19 bases outside the gene matches. The germline CDR1 and CDR2 sequences are MNHNS and SASEGT.

The J gene is TRBJ2-1, the V gene TRBV7-9; no firm D call. The germline CDR1 and CDR2 sequences are SEHNR and FQNEAQ (reference sequence). The CDR3 length is 17 residues. Trimming took 0 bases from V and 0 from J, leaving 12 bases between them. CDR3 sequence reads: CASSLAYSISSYNEQFF. CDR3 in DNA: TGTGCCAGCAGCTTAGCCTACTCGATTAGCTCCTACAATGAGCAGTTCTTC.

This clonotype has only a few counts. The V gene is TRBV7-9, the J gene TRBJ2-1; D remains unclear. Trimming stripped 3 bases from V and 10 bases from J, with 13 bases between. The CDR3 totals 13 residues. Germline loops: CDR1 SEHNR, CDR2 FQNEAQ (reference sequence). The CDR3 region is CASSFNIEDEQFF. The CDR3 nucleotides are TGTGCCAGCAGCTTTAATATAGAGGACGAGCAGTTCTTC.

The CDR3 coding sequence is TGTGCCAGCAGCCCGTGGGGTTCCAAAAACATTCAGTACTTC. Amino acid sequence: CASSPWGSKNIQYF. This chain joins TRBV7-2 and TRBJ2-4; no firm D call. Germline values: CDR1 SGHTA, CDR2 FQGNSA. With 5 bases removed from V and 2 bases from J, the gap between germline ends came to 10 bases. This CDR3 is 14 amino acids long. Using reference TRBV7-2 and TRBJ2-4 for the parts outside the CDR3, the full variable domain is GAGVSQSPSNKVTEKGKDVELRCDPISGHTALYWYRQSLGQGLEFLIYFQGNSAPDKSGLPSDRFSAERTGGSVSTLTIQRTQQEDSAVYLCASSPWGSKNIQYFGAGTRLSVL.

In this sample, this clonotype turned up a few times. The chain has TRBV12-3 or TRBV12-4 and TRBJ1-2; D ambiguous. The V end lost 1 base, the J end lost 6 bases, and 12 bases lay between the germline ends. CDR3 size: 14 residues. This chain's CDR3 is CASSLGTGPDGYTF. The CDR3 DNA reads TGTGCCAGCAGTTTAGGGACCGGACCGGATGGCTACACCTTC.

This clonotype was found many times. This chain uses TRBV15 with TRBJ2-3; tentative D call: TRBD2 (5 bases). CDR1 LNHNV and CDR2 YYDKDF come from the germline V gene (reference sequence). With 0 bases removed from V and 2 bases from J, the gap between germline ends came to 15 bases. The CDR3 spans 17 residues. For the CDR3, the DNA is TGTGCCACCAGCAGAGAGGGAGACAAGTCCCCCACAGATACGCAGTATTTT. It translates to CATSREGDKSPTDTQYF.

The chain recombines TRBV4-2 with TRBJ2-2; D is unresolved. V lost 0 bases to trimming and J lost 3 bases, with 5 bases between them. Germline V gene lookup returns CDR1 LGHNA and CDR2 YNFKEQ. This CDR3 is 14 amino acids long. The CDR3 DNA reads TGTGCCAGCAGCCAAGAATACTACACCGGGGAGCTGTTTTTT. It encodes CASSQEYYTGELFF.

This clonotype was seen at least ten times. V and J are TRBV5-1 and TRBJ1-1; 8 nucleotides agree with TRBD1. Germline loops: CDR1 SGHRS, CDR2 YFSETQ. The CDR3 runs to 15 residues. With 4 bases clipped from V and 4 bases from J, the junction kept 9 bases outside the gene matches. The CDR3 DNA reads as TGCGCCAGCAGCATGGGCAGGGGGCTCAGCACTGAAGCTTTCTTT. Translated: CASSMGRGLSTEAFF.

This clonotype turned up a few times. The J gene is TRBJ2-3, the V gene TRBV20-1, with 9 bases aligning to TRBD2. The germline V gene encodes CDR1 DFQATT and CDR2 SNEGSKA (reference sequence). Trimming took 0 bases from V and 0 from J; bases not matched to a gene: 1. The length of the CDR3 is 15 residues. The CDR3 DNA follows: TGCAGTGCTAGAGATAGCGGGAGAAGCACAGATACGCAGTATTTT. This sequence encodes CSARDSGRSTDTQYF.